The 24 T cell receptor beta chains reported below all come from one sample, sequenced in a study of cytomegalovirus exposure and HLA in healthy donors. PCR was performed using 60 Vbeta and 13 Jbeta primers. Sequenced by immunoSEQ multiplex PCR; TCRdb stores in-frame clones only, minus some. The data show approximately 100,000 clones, under 80% seen once. The source material was PBMCs. Receptor source: a woman between 18 and 29 years old in good health and CMV-seropositive.

This chain connects TRBV6-5 to TRBJ2-1; 10 nucleotides line up with TRBD2. Trimming took 6 bases from V and 2 from J; bases not matched to a gene: 1. CDR3 length: 14 amino acids. Per the germline V gene, CDR1 is MNHEY and CDR2 is SVGAGI. The CDR3 region is CASRTSGTYNEQFF. Here the CDR3 DNA reads TGTGCCAGCAGAACTAGCGGGACCTACAATGAGCAGTTCTTC.

V gene TRBV29-1 combines with J gene TRBJ2-5; D remains ambiguous. The V gene's germline CDR1 is SQVTM and CDR2 ANQGSEA. The CDR3 spans 9 residues. The ends were cut back, 6 bases at V and 5 bases at J, with 4 bases in the middle. CDR3 DNA: TGCAGCGTCGGGGAGACCCAGTACTTC. Its protein is CSVGETQYF.

The CDR3: CASSQTGFSPLHF. The CDR3, as DNA: TGTGCCAGCAGCCAGACGGGATTCTCACCCCTCCACTTT. The chain employs TRBV11-3 and TRBJ1-6; no clear D gene. The CDR3 runs to 13 residues. The germline V gene has CDR1 SGHNT and CDR2 YENEEA. V lost 5 bases, J lost 10 bases, and 12 bases lay in between.

The chain links TRBV9 to TRBJ2-2; D is perhaps TRBD1 (5 bases). Germline assignment: CDR1 SGDLS and CDR2 YYNGEE. Trimming took 0 bases from V and 0 from J, leaving 9 bases between them. This CDR3 spans 16 amino acids. This CDR3 is CASSVVGLANTGELFF. The CDR3 region has the DNA TGTGCCAGCAGCGTAGTGGGGCTAGCGAACACCGGGGAGCTGTTTTTT.

This clone was seen more than once but under ten times. The same CDR3 also results from other DNA sequences found in this sample. The chain joins TRBV28 to TRBJ2-1, with TRBD2 matching 9 bases. The germline V gene encodes CDR1 MDHEN and CDR2 SYDVKM. V lost 5 bases to trimming and J lost 4 bases; unmatched junction nucleotides: 9. This CDR3 has 16 amino acids. CDR3 in amino acids: CASSLVGAGGYNEQFF. For the CDR3, the DNA is TGTGCCAGCAGTCTCGTTGGAGCGGGAGGTTACAATGAGCAGTTCTTC.

The sample holds a few counts of this clone. This chain uses TRBV27 with TRBJ2-2; tentatively, D is TRBD2 (6 bases). V gave up 8 bases and J gave up 5 bases, with 12 bases separating them. Germline values: CDR1 MNHEY, CDR2 SMNVEV (reference sequence). CDR3 length equals 13 residues. CDR3: CASQAGPTGELFF. In DNA form, the CDR3 reads TGTGCCAGCCAAGCGGGTCCTACCGGGGAGCTGTTTTTT.

J is TRBJ2-1 and V is TRBV5-4; 10 bases align to TRBD2. CDR3 length equals 17 residues. Trimming took 4 bases from V and 3 from J; bases not matched to a gene: 10. CDR1 SGHNT and CDR2 YYREEE come from the germline V gene (reference sequence). The CDR3 region has the DNA TGTGCCAGCAGCGCGAGCCAGCGGGAGGGATTCTACAATGAGCAGTTCTTC. Translation: CASSASQREGFYNEQFF.

The CDR3 spells CASSKVGGATEAFF. The CDR3 DNA reads TGTGCCAGCAGCAAAGTCGGCGGAGCCACTGAAGCTTTCTTT. The chain carries TRBV21-1 and TRBJ1-1. TRBV21-1 represents a pseudogene. CDR3 size: 14 residues.

The chain links TRBV5-1 to TRBJ2-2; TRBD1 might be the D (5 bases). The length of the CDR3 is 16 residues. The V gene's germline CDR1 is SGHRS and CDR2 YFSETQ. V lost 0 bases to trimming and J lost 2 bases, with 11 bases between them. DNA for the CDR3: TGCGCCAGCAGCTTGGGTATGACAGATAACACCGGGGAGCTGTTTTTT. Its protein is CASSLGMTDNTGELFF.

The V gene is TRBV7-3, the J gene TRBJ2-5; 9 bases map to TRBD2. This CDR3 has 15 residues. Germline V gene sequence: CDR1 SGHTA, CDR2 FQGTGA. V dropped 5 bases and J dropped 3; count of bases not matched to a gene: 7. The CDR3 bases are TGTGCCAGCAGCCGCGGGACTAGCCGGGAAGAGACCCAGTACTTC. Its translation: CASSRGTSREETQYF.

This chain connects TRBV7-2 to TRBJ1-5; D remains unclear. The germline V gene has CDR1 SGHTA and CDR2 FQGNSA. The CDR3 totals 14 residues. Trimming left V 3 bases short and J 6 bases short, with 12 bases between. The CDR3 nucleotides read TGTGCCAGCAGCTTCGGAGGGATGGGTCAGCCCCAGCATTTT. This gives the protein CASSFGGMGQPQHF.

Details on this clone: A read error may produce the germline difference seen at one junction end. The rearrangement uses TRBV4-2 and TRBJ2-7; 10 bases agree with TRBD2. The CDR3 totals 16 residues. From germline, CDR1 is LGHNA and CDR2 YNFKEQ. CDR3 protein: CASSQGASGSSDEQYF. Here the CDR3 DNA reads TGTGCCAGCAGCCAAGGGGCTAGCGGGAGCTCCGACGAGCAGTACTTC.

This clone was seen a few times. The V call is TRBV11-2, the J call TRBJ2-2; D is perhaps TRBD2 (6 bases). CDR1 is SGHAT, CDR2 FQNNGV, per germline. This CDR3 is built from 17 residues. Deletions cut 5 bases from V and 1 base from J, with 17 bases between. The CDR3 loop is CASSPLTRSKNTGELFF. The DNA for the CDR3 is TGTGCCAGCAGCCCCCTGACTAGATCAAAGAACACCGGGGAGCTGTTTTTT.

This clone was counted between two and nine times. The rearrangement uses TRBV19 and TRBJ1-1; D not resolved. Trimming cost V 1 base and J 5 bases, with 5 bases left between them. The germline V gene has CDR1 LNHDA and CDR2 SQIVND (reference sequence). This CDR3 is 12 amino acids long. The CDR3, as DNA: TGTGCCAGTAGTATAGGGAGAACTGAAGCTTTCTTT. Protein product: CASSIGRTEAFF.

The J gene is TRBJ2-3, the V gene TRBV10-3, with 10 nucleotides matching TRBD2. Germline V gives CDR1 ENHRY, CDR2 SYGVKD. Trimming at V came to 1 base and at J to 4 bases, leaving 11 bases not matched to a gene. This CDR3 is built from 18 residues. The CDR3 here is CAISEWLAGDSGADTQYF. The CDR3 DNA follows: TGTGCCATCAGTGAGTGGCTAGCGGGGGACTCAGGGGCAGATACGCAGTATTTT.

V gene TRBV9 combines with J gene TRBJ2-1; the D gene is possibly TRBD2 (7 bases). The CDR3 spans 16 residues. The germline CDR1 and CDR2 sequences are SGDLS and YYNGEE. Deletions cut 0 bases from V and 1 base from J, with 11 bases between. CDR3 sequence: CASSVGGGGSYNEQFF. CDR3 nucleotide sequence: TGTGCCAGCAGCGTAGGGGGAGGGGGGTCCTACAATGAGCAGTTCTTC.

The chain carries TRBV27 and TRBJ2-5, with D maybe TRBD1 (5 bases). The V gene's germline CDR1 is MNHEY and CDR2 SMNVEV (reference sequence). Trimming stripped 4 bases from V and 1 base from J, with 7 bases between. The CDR3 consists of 13 residues. The CDR3 DNA reads TGTGCCAGCAGTTGGCAGGGCCAAGAGACCCAGTACTTC. Protein: CASSWQGQETQYF.

The CDR3 region has the DNA TGTGCCAGCAGCTTTGGGTCAGGGGCGGATACGCAGTATTTT. Translation gives CASSFGSGADTQYF. The chain recombines TRBV7-3 with TRBJ2-3; TRBD1 might be the D (6 bases). The CDR3 sequence is 14 residues long. Germline values: CDR1 SGHTA, CDR2 FQGTGA. The ends were cut back, 3 bases at V and 6 bases at J, with 13 bases in the middle.

The chain links TRBV6-5 to TRBJ2-3; D uncertain. The V gene lost 0 bases and the J gene lost 4 bases, with 5 bases spanning the gap. CDR3 length equals 13 residues. The germline V gene encodes CDR1 MNHEY and CDR2 SVGAGI. The CDR3 bases are TGTGCCAGCAGTTACTCTTATGCAGATACGCAGTATTTT. Amino acids: CASSYSYADTQYF.

The count of this clone is one. The rearrangement joins TRBV6-5 to TRBJ1-1; D not certain. This CDR3 spans 12 amino acids. The V gene's germline CDR1 is MNHEY and CDR2 SVGAGI. V lost 5 bases and J lost 2, with 6 bases in between. CDR3 amino acids: CASSAANTEAFF. CDR3 nucleotide sequence: TGTGCCAGCAGTGCGGCTAACACTGAAGCTTTCTTT.

The chain links TRBV4-3 to TRBJ1-1, with D uncertain. Trimming left V 1 base short and J 3 bases short, with 9 bases between. This CDR3 has 14 amino acids. Germline V CDR1 and CDR2: LGHNA, YSLEER. The CDR3 DNA reads TGCGCCAGCAGCCAAGTGATCACATACACTGAAGCTTTCTTT. Encoded protein: CASSQVITYTEAFF.

The chain combines TRBV2 with TRBJ2-2, with 12 bases that match TRBD1. V trimming: 6 bases; J trimming: 5 bases; junction bases outside the gene matches: 4. Germline V gene lookup returns CDR1 SNHLY and CDR2 FYNNEI. The CDR3 runs to 15 residues. The CDR3 DNA sequence: TGTGCCAGCAGAGGGACAGGGGGCTGGACCGGGGAGCTGTTTTTT. The encoded protein is CASRGTGGWTGELFF.

This clone was counted only a few times. The gene calls are TRBV28 and TRBJ2-7; 7 nucleotides agree with TRBD2. CDR1 and CDR2 (germline): MDHEN, SYDVKM. This CDR3 region has 16 residues. V was clipped by 7 bases and J by 3 bases; unmatched bases: 15. CDR3 sequence (DNA): TGTGCCAGCACCATACAATCGGGGGAGGGCCTCTACGAGCAGTACTTC. Translation gives CASTIQSGEGLYEQYF.

About this clone: Other DNA sequences in the sample encode the same CDR3. DNA of the CDR3: TGCGCCAGCAGCCCCGGGACAGGGGTCACCGGGGAGCTGTTTTTT. Translated, it gives CASSPGTGVTGELFF. The chain couples TRBV5-1 to TRBJ2-2; 10 bases line up with TRBD1. From germline, CDR1 is SGHRS and CDR2 YFSETQ. CDR3 size: 15 residues. The trim removed 4 bases at V and 4 bases at J, leaving 4 bases unmatched.